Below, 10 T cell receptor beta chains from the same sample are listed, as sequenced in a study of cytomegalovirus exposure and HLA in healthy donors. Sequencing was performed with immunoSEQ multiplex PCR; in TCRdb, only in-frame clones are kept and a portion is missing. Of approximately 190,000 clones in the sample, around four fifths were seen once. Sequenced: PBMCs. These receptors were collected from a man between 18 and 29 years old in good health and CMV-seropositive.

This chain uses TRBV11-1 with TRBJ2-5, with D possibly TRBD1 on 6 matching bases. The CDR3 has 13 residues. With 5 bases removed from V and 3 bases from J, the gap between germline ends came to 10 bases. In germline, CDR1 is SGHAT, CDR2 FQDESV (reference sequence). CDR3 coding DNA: TGTGCCAGCAGCCTAGACAGGAAAGAGACCCAGTACTTC. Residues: CASSLDRKETQYF.

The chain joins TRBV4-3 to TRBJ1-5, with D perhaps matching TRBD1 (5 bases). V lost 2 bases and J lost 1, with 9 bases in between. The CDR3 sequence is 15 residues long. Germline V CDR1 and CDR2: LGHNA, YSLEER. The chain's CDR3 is CASSQLRGSNQPQHF. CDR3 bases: TGCGCCAGCAGCCAATTAAGGGGAAGCAATCAGCCCCAGCATTTT.

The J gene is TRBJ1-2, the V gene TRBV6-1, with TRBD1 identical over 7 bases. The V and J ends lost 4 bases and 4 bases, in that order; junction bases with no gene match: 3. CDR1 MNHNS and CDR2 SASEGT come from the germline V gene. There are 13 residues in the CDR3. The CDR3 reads CASSAGDSYGYTF. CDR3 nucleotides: TGTGCCAGCAGTGCCGGGGACAGCTATGGCTACACCTTC.

CDR3 bases: TGTGCCAGCAGCTTAGCGGGAGGGATCTACAATGAGCAGTTCTTC. Residues: CASSLAGGIYNEQFF. The J gene is TRBJ2-1, the V gene TRBV7-9; 7 nucleotides agree with TRBD2. Losses at the gene ends were 0 bases for V and 3 bases for J; bases not matched to a gene: 2. The CDR3 is 15 residues long. Germline CDR1 is SEHNR and CDR2 is FQNEAQ (reference sequence).

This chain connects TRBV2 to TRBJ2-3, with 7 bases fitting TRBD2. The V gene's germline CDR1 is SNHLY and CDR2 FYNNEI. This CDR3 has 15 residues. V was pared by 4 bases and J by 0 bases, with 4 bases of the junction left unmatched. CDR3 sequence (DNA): TGTGCCAGCAGTGCGGAGCGGGATAGCACAGATACGCAGTATTTT. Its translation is CASSAERDSTDTQYF.

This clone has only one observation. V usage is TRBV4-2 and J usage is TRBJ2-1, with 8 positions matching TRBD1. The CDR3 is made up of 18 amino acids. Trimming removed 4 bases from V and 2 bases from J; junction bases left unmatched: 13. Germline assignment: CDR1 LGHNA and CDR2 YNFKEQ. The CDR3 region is CASSLQNSGGETYNEQFF. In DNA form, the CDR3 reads TGTGCCAGCAGCCTACAGAATTCAGGGGGCGAAACCTACAATGAGCAGTTCTTC.

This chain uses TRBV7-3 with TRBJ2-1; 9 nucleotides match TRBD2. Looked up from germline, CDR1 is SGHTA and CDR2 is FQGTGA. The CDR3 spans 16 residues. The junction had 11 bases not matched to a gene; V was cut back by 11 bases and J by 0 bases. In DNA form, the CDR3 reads TGTGCCCGCCGGGGACTAGCTTCTCCCTCCTACAATGAGCAGTTCTTC. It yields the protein CARRGLASPSYNEQFF. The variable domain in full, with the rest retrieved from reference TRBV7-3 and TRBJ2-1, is GAGVSQTPSNKVTEKGKYVELRCDPISGHTALYWYRQSLGQGPEFLIYFQGTGAADDSGLPNDRFFAVRPEGSVSTLKIQRTERGDSAVYLCARRGLASPSYNEQFFGPGTRLTVL.

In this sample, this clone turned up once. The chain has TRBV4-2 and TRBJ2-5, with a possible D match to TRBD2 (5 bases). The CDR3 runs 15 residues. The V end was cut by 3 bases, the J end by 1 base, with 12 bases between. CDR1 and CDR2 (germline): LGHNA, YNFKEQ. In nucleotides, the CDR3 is TGTGCCAGCAGCCAGGCACTAGGTCCCCAAGAGACCCAGTACTTC. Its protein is CASSQALGPQETQYF.

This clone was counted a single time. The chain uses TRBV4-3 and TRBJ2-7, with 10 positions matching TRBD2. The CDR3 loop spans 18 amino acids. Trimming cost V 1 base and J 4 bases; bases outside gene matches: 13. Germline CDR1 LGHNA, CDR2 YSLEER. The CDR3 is CASSQVGLASHGGYEQYF. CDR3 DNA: TGCGCCAGCAGCCAAGTGGGACTAGCGTCCCATGGGGGGTACGAGCAGTACTTC.

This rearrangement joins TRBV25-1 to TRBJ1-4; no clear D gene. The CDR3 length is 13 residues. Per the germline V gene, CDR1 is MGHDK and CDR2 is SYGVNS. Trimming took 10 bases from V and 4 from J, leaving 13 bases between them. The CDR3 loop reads CATSLGYNEKLFF. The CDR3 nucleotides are TGTGCCACGTCGTTGGGCTATAATGAAAAACTGTTTTTT.